The 8 T cell receptor beta chains below come from one sample, sequenced in a study of PD-1 blockade in classical Hodgkin lymphoma. Sample time point: cycle 4 day 1 (C4D1), after 5 to 7 weeks of nivolumab. The patients all showed relapse after autologous stem cell transplantation, while their brentuximab vedotin exposure varied. TCRdb's table, derived via immunoSEQ multiplex PCR, lists solely in-frame clones and lacks some. This sample carries around 35,000 clones, less than 75% of them seen once, and the ten largest clones take under 4.5%. The starting material was peripheral blood mononuclear cells (PBMCs), obtained before the fourth cycle of nivolumab. These receptors were collected from a human donor with classical Hodgkin lymphoma.

The chain couples TRBV6-6 to TRBJ2-7; possible D gene TRBD1, 6 bases. The CDR3 runs 15 residues. Germline V CDR1 and CDR2: MNHNY, SVGAGI (reference sequence). The V and J ends lost 6 bases and 2 bases respectively, with 17 bases between them. CDR3 in DNA: TGTGCCAGCAGCTCCGGAAGGACAGAGCCCTACGAGCAGTACTTC. Its translation is CASSSGRTEPYEQYF.

The V and J genes are TRBV18 and TRBJ1-2; 9 positions match TRBD1. V dropped 5 bases and J dropped 6; count of bases not matched to a gene: 4. Germline loops: CDR1 KGHSH, CDR2 LQKENI. The CDR3 totals 13 residues. The DNA for the CDR3 is TGTGCCAGCTCAGTAGGACAGGGGCATGGCTACACCTTC. This codes for CASSVGQGHGYTF.

Only a few counts were recorded for this clone. This chain uses TRBV7-2 with TRBJ1-2; TRBD1 agrees at 8 bases. CDR3 length: 14 residues. With 10 bases clipped from V and 4 bases from J, the junction kept 11 bases outside the gene matches. From germline, CDR1 is SGHTA and CDR2 FQGNSA. The chain's CDR3 is CATEKDRDGYGYTF. DNA of the CDR3: TGTGCCACCGAGAAGGACAGGGACGGCTATGGCTACACCTTC. Variable domain in full (rest from reference TRBV7-2 and TRBJ1-2): GAGVSQSPSNKVTEKGKDVELRCDPISGHTALYWYRQSLGQGLEFLIYFQGNSAPDKSGLPSDRFSAERTGGSVSTLTIQRTQQEDSAVYLCATEKDRDGYGYTFGSGTRLTVV.

V and J are TRBV5-6 and TRBJ2-7; weak D call: TRBD1 (5 bases). With 4 bases removed from V and 3 bases from J, the gap between germline ends came to 11 bases. The CDR3 extends over 13 amino acids. Germline-derived CDR1 and CDR2 are SGHDT and YYEEEE. This chain's CDR3 is CASSQGRYYEQYF. The CDR3 DNA sequence: TGTGCCAGCAGCCAGGGCCGATACTACGAGCAGTACTTC.

The V gene is TRBV6-5, the J gene TRBJ2-7, with 11 bases fitting TRBD1. Losses at the gene ends were 2 bases for V and 2 bases for J; bases not matched to a gene: 2. The CDR3 sequence is 15 residues long. Germline loops: CDR1 MNHEY, CDR2 SVGAGI. This CDR3 is CASSYRGQGAYEQYF. The CDR3 coding sequence is TGTGCCAGCAGTTACCGGGGACAGGGGGCCTACGAGCAGTACTTC.

The gene calls are TRBV30 and TRBJ1-1; 7 bases fit TRBD1. CDR3 length: 14 residues. Germline CDR1 is GTSNPN and CDR2 is SVGIG (reference sequence). V lost 2 bases and J lost 2; bases outside the gene matches: 5. The chain's CDR3 is CAWSTGQRNTEAFF. CDR3 bases: TGTGCCTGGAGTACGGGACAGAGAAACACTGAAGCTTTCTTT. Using reference TRBV30 and TRBJ1-1 for the parts outside the CDR3, the full variable domain is SQTIHQWPATLVQPVGSPLSLECTVEGTSNPNLYWYRQAAGRGLQLLFYSVGIGQISSEVPQNLSASRPQDRQFILSSKKLLLSDSGFYLCAWSTGQRNTEAFFGQGTRLTVV.

This clone occurred a few times. This rearrangement joins TRBV27 to TRBJ1-5, with a weak D call TRBD1 (6 bases). Germline V lookup: CDR1 MNHEY, CDR2 SMNVEV (reference sequence). The CDR3 sequence is 14 residues long. Trimming shortened V by 3 bases and J by 6 bases, and 12 bases separated the two germline ends. In DNA, the CDR3 is TGTGCCAGCAGTTTGGTGGGGGCGGCTCAGCCCCAGCATTTT. Its protein is CASSLVGAAQPQHF.

The V call is TRBV14, the J call TRBJ2-5; possible D gene TRBD2, 6 bases. Between the trimmed V and J ends, which lost 4 bases and 1 base, there was a span of 16 bases. Per germline, CDR1 SGHDN and CDR2 FVKESK. This CDR3 comprises 16 residues. The CDR3 loop is CASSPTLATFQETQYF. Written as DNA, the CDR3 is TGTGCCAGCAGCCCGACCCTAGCGACTTTCCAAGAGACCCAGTACTTC.